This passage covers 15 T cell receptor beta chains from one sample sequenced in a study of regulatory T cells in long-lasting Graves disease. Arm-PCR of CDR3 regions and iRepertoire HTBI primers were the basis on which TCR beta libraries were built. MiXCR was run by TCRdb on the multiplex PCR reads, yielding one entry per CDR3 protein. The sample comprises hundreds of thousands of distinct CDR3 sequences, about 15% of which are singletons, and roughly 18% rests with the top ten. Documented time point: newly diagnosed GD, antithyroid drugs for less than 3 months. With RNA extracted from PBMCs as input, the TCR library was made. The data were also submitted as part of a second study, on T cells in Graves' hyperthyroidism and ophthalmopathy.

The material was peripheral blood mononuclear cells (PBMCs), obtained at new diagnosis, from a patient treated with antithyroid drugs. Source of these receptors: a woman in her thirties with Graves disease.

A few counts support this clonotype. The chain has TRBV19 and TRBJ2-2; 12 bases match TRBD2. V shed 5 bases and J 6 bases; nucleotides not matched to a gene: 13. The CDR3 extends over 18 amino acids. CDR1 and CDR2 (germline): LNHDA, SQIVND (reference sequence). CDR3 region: CASSAGLAGWVFAGELFF. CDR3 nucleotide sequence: TGTGCCAGTAGTGCCGGACTAGCGGGATGGGTGTTTGCCGGGGAGCTGTTTTTT.

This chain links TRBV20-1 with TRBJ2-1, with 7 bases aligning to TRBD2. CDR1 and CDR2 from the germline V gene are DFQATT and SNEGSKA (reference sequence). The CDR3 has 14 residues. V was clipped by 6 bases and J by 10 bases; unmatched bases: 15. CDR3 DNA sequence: TGCAGTGCCATAGCGGGCGGGAGTCTTGGAGAGCAGTTCTTC. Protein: CSAIAGGSLGEQFF.

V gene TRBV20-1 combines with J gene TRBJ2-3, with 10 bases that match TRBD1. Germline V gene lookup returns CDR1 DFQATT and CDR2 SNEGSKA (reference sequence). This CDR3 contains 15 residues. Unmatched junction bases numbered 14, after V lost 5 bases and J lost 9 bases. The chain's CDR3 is CSAQPGQGRAGTQYF. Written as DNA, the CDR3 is TGCAGTGCTCAACCGGGACAGGGGCGCGCAGGGACGCAGTATTTT.

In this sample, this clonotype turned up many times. The CDR3, as DNA: TGTGCCAGCAGCACGAGCATAGGTGAAAAACTGTTTTTT. The encoded protein is CASSTSIGEKLFF. The chain combines TRBV11-2 with TRBJ1-4; D unclear. This CDR3 has 13 amino acids. V lost 5 bases to trimming and J lost 7 bases, with 11 bases between them. CDR1 and CDR2 (germline): SGHAT, FQNNGV.

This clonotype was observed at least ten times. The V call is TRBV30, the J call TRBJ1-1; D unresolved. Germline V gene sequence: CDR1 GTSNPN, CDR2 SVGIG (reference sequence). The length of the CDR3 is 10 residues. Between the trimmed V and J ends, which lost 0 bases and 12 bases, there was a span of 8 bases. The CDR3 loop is CAWSVRTTFF. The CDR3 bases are TGTGCCTGGAGTGTGAGGACGACTTTCTTT.

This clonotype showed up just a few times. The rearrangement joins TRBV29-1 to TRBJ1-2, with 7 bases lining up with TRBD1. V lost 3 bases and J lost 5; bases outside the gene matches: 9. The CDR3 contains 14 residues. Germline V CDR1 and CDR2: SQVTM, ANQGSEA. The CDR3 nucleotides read TGCAGCGTTGAGGGGGGTCAGGGGGAATATGGCTACACCTTC. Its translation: CSVEGGQGEYGYTF.

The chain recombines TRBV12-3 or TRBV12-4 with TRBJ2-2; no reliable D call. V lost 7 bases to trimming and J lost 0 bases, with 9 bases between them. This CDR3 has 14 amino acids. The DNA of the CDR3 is TGTGCCAGCACCCTAGTTCCGAACACCGGGGAGCTGTTTTTT. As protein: CASTLVPNTGELFF.

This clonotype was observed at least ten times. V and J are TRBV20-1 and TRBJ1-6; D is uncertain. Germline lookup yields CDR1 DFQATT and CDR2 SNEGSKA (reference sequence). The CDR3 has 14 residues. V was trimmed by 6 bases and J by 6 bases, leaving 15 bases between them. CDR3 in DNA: TGCAGTGCCTTTGGTCCATTGGGTAATTCACCCCTCCACTTT. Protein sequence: CSAFGPLGNSPLHF.

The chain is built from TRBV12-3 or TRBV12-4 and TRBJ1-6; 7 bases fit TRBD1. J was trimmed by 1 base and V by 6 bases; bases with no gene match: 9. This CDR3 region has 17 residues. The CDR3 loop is CASRSGGGWSYNSPLHF. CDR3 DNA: TGTGCCAGCAGATCAGGGGGAGGGTGGTCCTATAATTCACCCCTCCACTTT.

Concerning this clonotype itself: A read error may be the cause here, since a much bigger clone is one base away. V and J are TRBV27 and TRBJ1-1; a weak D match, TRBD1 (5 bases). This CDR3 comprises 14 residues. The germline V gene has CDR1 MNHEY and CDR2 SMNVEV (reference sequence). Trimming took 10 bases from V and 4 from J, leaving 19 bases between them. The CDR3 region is CANRPLPGGTEAFF. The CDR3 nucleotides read TGTGCCAACAGGCCCCTACCGGGGGGCACTGAAGCTTTCTTT.

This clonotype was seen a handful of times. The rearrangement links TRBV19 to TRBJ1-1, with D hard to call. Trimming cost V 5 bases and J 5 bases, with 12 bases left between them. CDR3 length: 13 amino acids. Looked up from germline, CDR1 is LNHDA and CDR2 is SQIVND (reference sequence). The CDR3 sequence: CASSPVAGTEAFF. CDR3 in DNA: TGTGCCAGTAGTCCTGTCGCGGGGACTGAAGCTTTCTTT.

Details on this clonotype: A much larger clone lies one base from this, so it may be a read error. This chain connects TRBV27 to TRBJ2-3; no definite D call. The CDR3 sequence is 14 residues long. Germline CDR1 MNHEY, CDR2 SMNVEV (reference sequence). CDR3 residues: CAGSLTGVTDTQYF. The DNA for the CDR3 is TGTGCCGGCAGTTTGACTGGGGTCACAGATACGCAGTATTTT.

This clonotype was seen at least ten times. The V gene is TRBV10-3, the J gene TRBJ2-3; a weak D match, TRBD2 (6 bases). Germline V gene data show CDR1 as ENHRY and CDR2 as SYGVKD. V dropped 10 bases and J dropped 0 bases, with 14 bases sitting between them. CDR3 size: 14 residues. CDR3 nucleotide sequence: TGTGCCACCCGTAGCGGAGATAGCACAGATACGCAGTATTTT. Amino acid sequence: CATRSGDSTDTQYF.

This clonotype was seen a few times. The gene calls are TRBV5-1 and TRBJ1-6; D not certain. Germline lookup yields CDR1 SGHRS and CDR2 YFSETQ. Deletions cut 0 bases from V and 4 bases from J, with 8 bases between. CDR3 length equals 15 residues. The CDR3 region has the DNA TGCGCCAGCAGCTTGGAGGCAGGATATAATTCACCCCTCCACTTT. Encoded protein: CASSLEAGYNSPLHF.

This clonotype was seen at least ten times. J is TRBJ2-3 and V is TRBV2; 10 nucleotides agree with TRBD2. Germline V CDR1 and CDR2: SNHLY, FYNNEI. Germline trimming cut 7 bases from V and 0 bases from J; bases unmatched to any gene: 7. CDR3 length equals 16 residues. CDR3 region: CASINSGRPSTDTQYF. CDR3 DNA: TGTGCCAGCATTAATAGCGGGAGGCCTAGCACAGATACGCAGTATTTT.